These T cell receptor beta chains were read from a single sample in a study of regulatory and conventional T cells in RAG deficiency. Generated by immunoSEQ multiplex PCR, the TCRdb table keeps only in-frame clones and is missing some. The sample consists of 25,000 to 35,000 clones, around nine tenths of them appearing once. The sample was also linked to a second study, of regulatory T cells.

The specimen sequenced was Tregs sorted from blood. The receptors originated from a human donor in good health. Both conserved end residues are part of each CDR3. Each record gives: V gene, clone size, CDR3 protein. Size tells how often a clone was seen (once, few, many) or the class of an expanded clone, and some rows leave it out.

V: TRBV6-5; size: -; CDR3: CASSYSTGFNSPLHF
V: TRBV5-4; size: -; CDR3: CASSSTLSGADTQYF
V: TRBV2; size: once; CDR3: CASRGGQGVNSPLHF
V: TRBV18; size: once; CDR3: CASSLWDRGREQYF
V: TRBV10-3; size: -; CDR3: CAIEIAGADTQYF
V: TRBV7-9; size: -; CDR3: CASSLVRNTEAFF
V: TRBV7-6; size: -; CDR3: CAGGGGLANVLTF
V: TRBV7-6; size: -; CDR3: CASSSLEADRRQETQYF
V: TRBV6-6; size: -; CDR3: CASRTPGGTEAFF
V: TRBV19; size: -; CDR3: CATRRAGQGSYEQYF
V: TRBV5-1; size: -; CDR3: CASSLGGTGTGELFF
V: TRBV5-6; size: -; CDR3: CASTHLNRVGYGYTF
V: TRBV7-9; size: -; CDR3: CASSLGSAGWDEQYF
V: TRBV5-6; size: -; CDR3: CASSLVGTHLSGNTIYF
V: TRBV6-1; size: once; CDR3: CASSIDLRSYEQYF
V: TRBV28; size: once; CDR3: CASRPSGPNNSPLHF
V: TRBV5-1; size: once; CDR3: CASSEPRGPTDGYTF
V: TRBV6-5; size: -; CDR3: CASSYSGGKTEAFF
V: TRBV28; size: once; CDR3: CASTPPGGYQPQHF
V: TRBV28; size: -; CDR3: CASSFFLGARETQYF
V: TRBV5-1; size: -; CDR3: CASSQLTSGGAGETQYF
V: TRBV5-1; size: -; CDR3: CASSLGLALDTQYF
V: TRBV5-4; size: -; CDR3: CASSLGFNTEAFF
V: TRBV19; size: once; CDR3: CASSINGRTYEQYF
V: TRBV5-1; size: once; CDR3: CASSLNRADEQYF
V: TRBV11-3; size: -; CDR3: CASSSGTSGGSKTQYF
V: TRBV7-8; size: -; CDR3: CASSSPGPPKTQYF
V: TRBV29-1; size: -; CDR3: CSVVSGLREQFF
V: TRBV28; size: -; CDR3: CASSLYTGYTIYF
V: TRBV7-3; size: -; CDR3: CASSPGGDTEAFF
V: TRBV29-1; size: -; CDR3: CSGRDRSRRLGQYF
V: TRBV7-2; size: -; CDR3: CASSFSGWYEQFF
V: TRBV2; size: -; CDR3: CASRQGQGGYFSNQPQHF
V: TRBV7-9; size: -; CDR3: CASSWTPWTGDEGNQPQHF
V: TRBV18; size: -; CDR3: CASSPRADFAKNIQYF
V: TRBV25-1; size: -; CDR3: CASSEWVGGNTEAFF
V: TRBV7-9; size: -; CDR3: CASSLARVFVNTEAFF
V: TRBV7-9; size: -; CDR3: CASSLAHSTEAFF
V: TRBV4-1; size: -; CDR3: CASSLDPGAWRTGYTF
V: TRBV5-1; size: -; CDR3: CASSLDLPGLAGGFQQETQYF
V: TRBV10-1; size: -; CDR3: CASSATGGFGQYF
V: TRBV7-9; size: -; CDR3: CASSPPRSGGTGKLFF
V: TRBV11-2; size: few; CDR3: CASSLDRGGTQYF
V: TRBV12-5; size: -; CDR3: CASGLVPVVGVVETQYF
V: TRBV18; size: -; CDR3: CASSPEVFYEQYF
V: TRBV11-1; size: -; CDR3: CASSPGMAPTYGYTF
V: TRBV7-9; size: -; CDR3: CASSFGTGRGAFF
V: TRBV13; size: -; CDR3: CASQQGWGQETQYF
V: TRBV11-3; size: -; CDR3: CASSAKNTEAFF
V: TRBV27; size: -; CDR3: CASSLRRGVADTQYF
V: TRBV5-1; size: -; CDR3: CASSPGQGSFGDQPQHF
V: TRBV30; size: -; CDR3: CASKRGGSTDTQYF
V: TRBV25-1; size: -; CDR3: CASSDPATGVYEQYF
V: TRBV6-5; size: -; CDR3: CASSGDRVNSPLHF